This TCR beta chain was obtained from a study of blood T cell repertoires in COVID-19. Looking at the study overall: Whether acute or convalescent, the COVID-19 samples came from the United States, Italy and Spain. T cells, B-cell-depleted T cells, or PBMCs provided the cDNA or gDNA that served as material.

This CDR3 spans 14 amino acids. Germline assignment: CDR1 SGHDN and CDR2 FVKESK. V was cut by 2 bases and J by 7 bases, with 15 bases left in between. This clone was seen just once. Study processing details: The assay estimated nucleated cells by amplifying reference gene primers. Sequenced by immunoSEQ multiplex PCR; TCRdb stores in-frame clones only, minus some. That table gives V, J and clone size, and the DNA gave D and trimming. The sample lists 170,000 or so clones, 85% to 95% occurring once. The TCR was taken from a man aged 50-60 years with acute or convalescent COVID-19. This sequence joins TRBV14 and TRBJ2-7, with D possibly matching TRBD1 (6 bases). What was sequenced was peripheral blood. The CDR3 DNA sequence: TGTGCCAGCAGCCAACTGGACAGCTTGTGGGAGCAGTACTTC. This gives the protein CASSQLDSLWEQYF.